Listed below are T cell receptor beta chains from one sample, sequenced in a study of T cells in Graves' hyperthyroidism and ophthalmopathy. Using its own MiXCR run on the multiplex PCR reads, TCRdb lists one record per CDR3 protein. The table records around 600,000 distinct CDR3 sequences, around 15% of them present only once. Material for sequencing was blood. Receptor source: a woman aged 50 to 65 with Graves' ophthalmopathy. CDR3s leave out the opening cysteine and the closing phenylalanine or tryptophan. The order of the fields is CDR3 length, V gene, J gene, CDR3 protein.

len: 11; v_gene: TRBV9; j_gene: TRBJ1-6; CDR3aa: ASSPGPDSPLH
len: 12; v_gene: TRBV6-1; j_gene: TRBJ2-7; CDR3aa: ASSDLRTKGEQY
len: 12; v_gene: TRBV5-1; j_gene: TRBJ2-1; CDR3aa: ASSLGTGHDEQF
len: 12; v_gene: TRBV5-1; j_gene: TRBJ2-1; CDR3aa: ASHTGTAADEQF
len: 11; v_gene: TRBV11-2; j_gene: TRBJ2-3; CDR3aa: ASRFSSTDTQY
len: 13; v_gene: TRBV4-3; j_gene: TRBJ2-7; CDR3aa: ASSHGLAGSYEQY
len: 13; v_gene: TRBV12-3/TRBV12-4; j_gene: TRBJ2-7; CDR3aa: ASMGRATLSYEQY
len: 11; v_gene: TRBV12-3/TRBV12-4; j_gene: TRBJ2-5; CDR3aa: ASSLGLQETQY
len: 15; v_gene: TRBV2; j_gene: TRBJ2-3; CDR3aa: ASSPIPGQGATDTQY
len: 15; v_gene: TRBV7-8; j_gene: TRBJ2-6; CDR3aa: ASSLDPVIFGANVLT
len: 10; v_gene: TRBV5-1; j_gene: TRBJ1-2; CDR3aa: ASSLPEDGYT
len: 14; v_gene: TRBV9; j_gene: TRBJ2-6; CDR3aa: ASSKRGDLGANVLT
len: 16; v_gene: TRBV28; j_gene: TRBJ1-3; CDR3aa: ASSPAGTGIYFGNTIY
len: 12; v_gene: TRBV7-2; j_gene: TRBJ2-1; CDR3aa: ASSFPGLRHEQF
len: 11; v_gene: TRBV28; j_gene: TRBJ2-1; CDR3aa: ASSFYRPAEQF
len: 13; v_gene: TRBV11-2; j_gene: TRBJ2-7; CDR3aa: ASSLVPGPSYEQY
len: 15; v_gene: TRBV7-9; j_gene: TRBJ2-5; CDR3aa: ASSLGPKQGLPGTQY
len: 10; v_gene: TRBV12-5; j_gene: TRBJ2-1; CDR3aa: ASGLVGEVHF
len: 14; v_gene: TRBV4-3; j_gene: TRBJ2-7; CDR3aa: ASSQDPATSGYEQY
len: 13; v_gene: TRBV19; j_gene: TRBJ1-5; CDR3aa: ASSIWFEGNQPQH
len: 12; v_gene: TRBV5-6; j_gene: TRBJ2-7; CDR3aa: ASSYGGSDDEQY
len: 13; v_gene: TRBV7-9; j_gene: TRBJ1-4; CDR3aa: ASSLDLATNEKLF
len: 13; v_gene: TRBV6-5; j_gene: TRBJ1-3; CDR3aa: ASSYSGGPGNTIY
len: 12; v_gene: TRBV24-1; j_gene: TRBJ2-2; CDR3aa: ATSDLGGTGELF
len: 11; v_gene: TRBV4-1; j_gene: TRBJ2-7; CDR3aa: ASSQSLSYEQY
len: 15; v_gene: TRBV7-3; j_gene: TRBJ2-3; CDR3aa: ASSLDVNGGATDTQY
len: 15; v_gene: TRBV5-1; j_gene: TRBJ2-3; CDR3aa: ASSLVVSGIATDTQY
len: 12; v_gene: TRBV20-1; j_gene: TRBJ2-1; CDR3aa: SAWNKREANEQF
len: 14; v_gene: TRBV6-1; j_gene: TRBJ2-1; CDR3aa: ASSARTSGKHGEQF
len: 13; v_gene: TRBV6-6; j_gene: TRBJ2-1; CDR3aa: ASSYSGRSNNEQF
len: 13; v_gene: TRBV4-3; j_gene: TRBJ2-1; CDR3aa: ASSRGGGSKDEQF
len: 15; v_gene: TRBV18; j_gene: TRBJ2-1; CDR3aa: ASSLALALGGYNEQF
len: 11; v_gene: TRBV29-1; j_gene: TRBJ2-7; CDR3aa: SVGGLDHYEQY
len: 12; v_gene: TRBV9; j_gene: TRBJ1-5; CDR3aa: ASSVVDGVGPQH
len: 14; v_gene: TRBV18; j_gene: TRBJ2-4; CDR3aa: ASSPGPTRAKNIQY
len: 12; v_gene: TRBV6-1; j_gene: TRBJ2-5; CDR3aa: ASRKLGARETQY
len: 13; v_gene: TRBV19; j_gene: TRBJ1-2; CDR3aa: ASSIGGGLNYGYT
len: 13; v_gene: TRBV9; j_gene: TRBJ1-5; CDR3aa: ASSVGRQFNQPQH
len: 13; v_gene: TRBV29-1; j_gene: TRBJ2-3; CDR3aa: SVEGGSWGADTQY
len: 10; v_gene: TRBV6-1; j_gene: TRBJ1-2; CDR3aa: ASSRHPYGYT
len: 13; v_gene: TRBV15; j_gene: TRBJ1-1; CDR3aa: ATSRGQGREEGAF
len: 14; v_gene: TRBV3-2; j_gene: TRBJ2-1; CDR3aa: ASSHRLAGAYNEQF
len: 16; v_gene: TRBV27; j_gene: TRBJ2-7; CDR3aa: ASSFYPLARGDPYEQY
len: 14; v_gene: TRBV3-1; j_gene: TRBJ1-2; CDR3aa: ASSQDTLGGVYGYT
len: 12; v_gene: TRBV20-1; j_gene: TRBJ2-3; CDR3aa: SAPPAGFTDTQY
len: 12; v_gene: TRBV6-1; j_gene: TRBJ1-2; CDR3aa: ASSVQGAHLGYT
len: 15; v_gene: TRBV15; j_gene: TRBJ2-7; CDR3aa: ATSTDPPGIRTYEQY
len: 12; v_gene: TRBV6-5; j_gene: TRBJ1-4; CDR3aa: ASSYHREGEKLF
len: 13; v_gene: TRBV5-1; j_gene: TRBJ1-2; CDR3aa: ASSLGGQANYGYT
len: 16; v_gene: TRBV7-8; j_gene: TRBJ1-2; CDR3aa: ASSPRWQGRVKNYGYT
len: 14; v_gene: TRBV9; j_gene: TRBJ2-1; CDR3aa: ASSSTPGAPYNEQF
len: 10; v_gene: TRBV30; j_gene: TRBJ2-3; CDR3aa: AWSTSSDTQY
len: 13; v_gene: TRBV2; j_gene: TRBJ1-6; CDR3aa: ASKQGSSADSPLH
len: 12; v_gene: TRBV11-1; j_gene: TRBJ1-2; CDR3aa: ASSLEGPGWGYT